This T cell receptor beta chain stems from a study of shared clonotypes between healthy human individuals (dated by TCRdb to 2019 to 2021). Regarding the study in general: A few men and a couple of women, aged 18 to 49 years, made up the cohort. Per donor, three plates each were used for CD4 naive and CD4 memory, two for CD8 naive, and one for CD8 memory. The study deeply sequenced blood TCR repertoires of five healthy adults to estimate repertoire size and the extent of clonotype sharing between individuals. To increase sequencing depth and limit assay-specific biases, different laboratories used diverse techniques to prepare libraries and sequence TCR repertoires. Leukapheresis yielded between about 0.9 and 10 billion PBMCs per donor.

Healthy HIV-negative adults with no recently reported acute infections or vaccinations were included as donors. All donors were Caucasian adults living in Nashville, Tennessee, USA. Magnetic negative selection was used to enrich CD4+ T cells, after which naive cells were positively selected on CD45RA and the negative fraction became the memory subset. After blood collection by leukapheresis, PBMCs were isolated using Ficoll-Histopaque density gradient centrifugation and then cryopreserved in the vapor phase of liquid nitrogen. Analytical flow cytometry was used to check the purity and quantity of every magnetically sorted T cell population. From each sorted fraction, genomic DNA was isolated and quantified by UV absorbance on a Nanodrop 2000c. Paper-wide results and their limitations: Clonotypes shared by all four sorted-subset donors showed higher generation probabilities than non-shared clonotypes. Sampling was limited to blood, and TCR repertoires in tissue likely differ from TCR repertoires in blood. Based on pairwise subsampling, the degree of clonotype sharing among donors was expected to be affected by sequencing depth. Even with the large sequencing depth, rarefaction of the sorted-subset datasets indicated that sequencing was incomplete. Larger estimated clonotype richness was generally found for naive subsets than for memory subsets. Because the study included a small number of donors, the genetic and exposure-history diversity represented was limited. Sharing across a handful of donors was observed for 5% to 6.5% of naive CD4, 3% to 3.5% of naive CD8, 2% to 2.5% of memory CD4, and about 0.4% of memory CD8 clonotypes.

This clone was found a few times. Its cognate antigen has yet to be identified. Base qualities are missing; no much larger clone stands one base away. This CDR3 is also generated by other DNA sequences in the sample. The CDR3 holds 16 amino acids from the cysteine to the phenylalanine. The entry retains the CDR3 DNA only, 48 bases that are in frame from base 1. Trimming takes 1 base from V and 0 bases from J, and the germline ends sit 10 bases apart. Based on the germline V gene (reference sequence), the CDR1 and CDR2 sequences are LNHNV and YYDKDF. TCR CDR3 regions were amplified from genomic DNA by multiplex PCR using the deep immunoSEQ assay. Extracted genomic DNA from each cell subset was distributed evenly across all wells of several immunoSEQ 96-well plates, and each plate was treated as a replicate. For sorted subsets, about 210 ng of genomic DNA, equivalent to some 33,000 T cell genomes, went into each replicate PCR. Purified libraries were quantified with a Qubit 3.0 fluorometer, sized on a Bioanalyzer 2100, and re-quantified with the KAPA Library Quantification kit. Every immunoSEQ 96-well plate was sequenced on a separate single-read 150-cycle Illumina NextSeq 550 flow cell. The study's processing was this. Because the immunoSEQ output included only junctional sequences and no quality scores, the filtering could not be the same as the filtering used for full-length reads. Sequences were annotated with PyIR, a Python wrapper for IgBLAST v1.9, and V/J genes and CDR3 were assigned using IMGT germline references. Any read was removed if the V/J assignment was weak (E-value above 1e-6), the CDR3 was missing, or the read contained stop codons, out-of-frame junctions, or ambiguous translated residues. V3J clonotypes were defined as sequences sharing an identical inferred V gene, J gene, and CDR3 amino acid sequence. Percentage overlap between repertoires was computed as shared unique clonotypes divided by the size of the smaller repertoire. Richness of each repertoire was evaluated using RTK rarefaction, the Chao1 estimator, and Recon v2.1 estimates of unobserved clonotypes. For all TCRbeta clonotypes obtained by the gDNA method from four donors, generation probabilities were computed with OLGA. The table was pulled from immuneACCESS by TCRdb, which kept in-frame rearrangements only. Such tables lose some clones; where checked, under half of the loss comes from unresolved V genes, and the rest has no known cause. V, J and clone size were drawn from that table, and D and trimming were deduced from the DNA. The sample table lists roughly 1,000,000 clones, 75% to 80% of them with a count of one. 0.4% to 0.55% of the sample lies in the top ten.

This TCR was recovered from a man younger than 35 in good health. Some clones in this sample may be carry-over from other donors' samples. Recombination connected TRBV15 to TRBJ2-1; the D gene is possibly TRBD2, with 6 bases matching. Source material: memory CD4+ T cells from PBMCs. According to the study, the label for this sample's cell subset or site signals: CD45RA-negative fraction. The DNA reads TGTGCCACCAGCAGAGGTGCCGGGAGCTCCTACAATGAGCAGTTCTTC. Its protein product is CATSRGAGSSYNEQFF.